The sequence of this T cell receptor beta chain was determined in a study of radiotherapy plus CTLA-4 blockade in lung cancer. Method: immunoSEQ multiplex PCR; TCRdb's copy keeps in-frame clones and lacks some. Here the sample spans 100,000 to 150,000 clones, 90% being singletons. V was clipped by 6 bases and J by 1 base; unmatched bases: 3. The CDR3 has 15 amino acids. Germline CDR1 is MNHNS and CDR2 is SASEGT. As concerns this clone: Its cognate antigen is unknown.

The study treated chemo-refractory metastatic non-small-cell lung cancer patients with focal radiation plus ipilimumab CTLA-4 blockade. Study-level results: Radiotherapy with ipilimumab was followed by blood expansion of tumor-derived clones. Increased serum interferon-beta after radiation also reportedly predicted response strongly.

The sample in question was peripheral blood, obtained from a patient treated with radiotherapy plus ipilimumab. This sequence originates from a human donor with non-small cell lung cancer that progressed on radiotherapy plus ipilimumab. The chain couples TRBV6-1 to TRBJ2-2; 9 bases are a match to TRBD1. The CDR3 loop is CASSRTGENTGELFF. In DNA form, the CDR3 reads TGTGCCAGCAGCCGGACAGGGGAGAACACCGGGGAGCTGTTTTTT.